Here is one T cell receptor (beta chain) with its context. It lacks a known antigen. No clone much larger than this one lies a single base away; base qualities are absent. This specimen belongs to a study of CD4 and CD8 cells across lung adenocarcinoma regions (dated by TCRdb to the late 2010s). The study in broad terms: The study compared tumor centers with tumor margins to examine intratumor heterogeneity of the T cell receptor repertoire.

The protocol used for the library was PCR. Instrument on record: HiSeq X Ten. TCRdb trimmed public reads at Q25 via fastp, called clones via MiXCR and kept in-frame beta chains. Rows are combined by CDR3 protein, so each entry shows the most common genes and DNA. This sample lists roughly 3,900 distinct CDR3 sequences; about 61% were detected once. The top ten clones comprise about 16% of the sample. The donors were patients who had localized lung adenocarcinoma, which is a subtype of non-small cell lung cancer. Samples were obtained from the centers of localized lung adenocarcinomas. For TCR repertoire analysis, CD4+ T cells from tumor tissue were profiled apart from CD8+ T cells. Trimming leaves V shorter by 6 bases and J shorter by 7 bases, with the junction holding 9 bases beyond the gene matches. Reading the germline V gene gives CDR1 MNHNS and CDR2 SASEGT. The CDR3 starts with the cysteine, ends with the phenylalanine, and has 15 residues. The read is trimmed to its CDR3 DNA, 45 bases read in frame from base 1.

Sequenced sample: CD4+ T cells from the center of a lung tumor. This specimen's cell subset or site label, interpreted: tumor center region. The TCR originated in a male donor with lung adenocarcinoma. The CD4 and CD8 labels of this study may be unreliable. The chain is assembled from TRBV6-1 and TRBJ1-4; 9 bases in between match TRBD1. The encoded CDR3 is CASRRDREYGEKLFF. The DNA reads TGTGCCAGCAGAAGGGACAGGGAGTACGGTGAAAAACTGTTTTTT.